These T cell receptor beta chains were read from a single sample in a study of T cells in localized non-small cell lung cancer. Some clones are missing from TCRdb's copy, which holds only in-frame ones; the method was immunoSEQ multiplex PCR. Found here are thousands of clones, around 20% of them singletons; the top ten hold over 7.5%. The source material was lung tumor tissue, sampled before any cancer treatment. The receptors originated from a male donor at least 60 years old with stage III squamous cell lung carcinoma. The conserved cysteine and the conserved F or W are not part of the CDR3 here.

v_gene	j_gene	CDR3aa
TRBV9	TRBJ2-2	ASSGGARNTGELF
TRBV11-3	TRBJ1-5	ASSFFGTGGNQPQH
TRBV19	TRBJ2-3	ASSLIADTQY
TRBV9	TRBJ1-5	ASSPANSNQPQH
TRBV10-3	TRBJ2-5	AISESGGTQETQY
TRBV23-1	TRBJ1-1	ASSWKVNTEAF
TRBV6-7	TRBJ1-1	ASSPRQPLNTEAF
TRBV19	TRBJ2-4	ASSLGPYLAKNIQY
TRBV30	TRBJ2-2	AWSRLVSGELF
TRBV6-8	TRBJ2-1	ASTLAGGTGVDNEQF
TRBV25-1	TRBJ2-6	ASTSVRGRRANVLT
TRBV6-8	TRBJ1-4	ASRLSGGKLF
TRBV11-3	TRBJ2-1	ASSRVGIRWSYNEQF
TRBV11-3	TRBJ1-3	ASSWDPTGLNTIY
TRBV6-8	TRBJ1-1	ASSRFTGTVNTEAF
TRBV5-1	TRBJ2-1	ASSLGQTYNEQF
TRBV4-1	TRBJ2-3	ASSQAGEDTQY
TRBV19	TRBJ1-2	ASRDRDRGDGYT
TRBV11-3	TRBJ1-4	ASSLVAGRGEKLF
TRBV6-8	TRBJ1-5	ASSVNGQGGQPQH
TRBV7-7	TRBJ1-1	ASSLGPREGEAF
TRBV12-1	TRBJ2-7	ASIAGSGGHYEQY
TRBV15	TRBJ2-3	ATHPFGGGTDTQY
TRBV11-3	TRBJ2-1	ASSLVGRGNEQF
TRBV25-1	TRBJ1-1	ASSERENTEAF
TRBV12-2	TRBJ2-2	ASRLARRGGHNGELF
TRBV6-8	TRBJ1-2	ASRPSANYGYT
TRBV6-8	TRBJ2-1	ASSGGTILQTYNEQF
TRBV14	TRBJ1-1	ASSQEAQGTGAF
TRBV28	TRBJ2-3	ASSMGLAGTDTQY
TRBV11-3	TRBJ2-5	ASSLDGFQETQY
TRBV19	TRBJ1-2	ASSKPVSSGYT
TRBV11-3	TRBJ1-2	ASSPPPGQGVSGYT
TRBV6-8	TRBJ1-4	ASSYRFPGQGIGGQEKLF
TRBV14	TRBJ2-5	ASSQAPGQGTQY
TRBV11-3	TRBJ1-5	ASSLGNGPYQPQH
TRBV11-3	TRBJ2-3	ASSLSGGRGDTQY
TRBV30	TRBJ1-6	AWSWRGGSPLH
TRBV6-8	TRBJ1-3	ASIATASSGNTIY
TRBV11-3	TRBJ2-3	ASSLTGGTDTQY
TRBV6-8	TRBJ2-7	ASSLAGGSPLGDEQY
TRBV11-3	TRBJ2-6	ASSLVGQAGANVLT
TRBV9	TRBJ2-7	ASSEGSYEQY
TRBV4-1	TRBJ1-2	ASSQTEGYGYT
TRBV5-1	TRBJ2-2	ASSQSWDRATSPAGELF
TRBV9	TRBJ1-1	ASSPRPDRGLTEAF
TRBV5-1	TRBJ2-1	ASSLVQGAGNEQF
TRBV11-3	TRBJ1-5	ASSLGQPGIRPQH
TRBV7-8	TRBJ1-5	ASSLEVNQPQH
TRBV19	TRBJ2-4	ASSMAEGRHIQY
TRBV11-3	TRBJ2-3	ASSFRLQGGTDTQY
TRBV10-2	TRBJ2-2	ASTGGYTGELF
TRBV10-2	TRBJ2-2	ASSSTRGSAGELF
TRBV6-8	TRBJ1-1	ASSCPVATGALSQNTEAF
TRBV6-8	TRBJ1-1	ASSYYQREAF